This T cell receptor (beta chain) stems from a study of TIL therapy for anti-PD-1-resistant metastatic lung cancer. General study findings and limits: This highly selected cohort may not generalize to typical lung cancer patients.

This clone was seen only a few times. Its target is not known. In germline, CDR1 is LGHNA, CDR2 YNFKEQ. Between the trimmed V and J ends, which lost 0 bases and 2 bases, there was a span of 4 bases. The CDR3 spans 14 residues. As for time point: pre-treatment sample, taken before nivolumab and TIL therapy. Pleural nodules or supraclavicular lymph nodes made up most of the excised metastases sampled. Tumor harvest preceded PD-1/PD-L1 blockade, followed by nivolumab treatment. Adults with stage 4 NSCLC were enrolled in a phase I trial. The libraries were made with immunoSEQ v3. Generated by immunoSEQ multiplex PCR, the TCRdb table keeps only in-frame clones and is missing some. The sample lists about 100,000 clones; 65% were seen once.

This chain connects TRBV4-2 to TRBJ2-2; no clear D. The material sequenced was tumor tissue, taken at baseline. This receptor was taken from a person aged 25-85 years with non-small cell lung cancer. CDR3 sequence: CASSQERNTGELFF. CDR3 DNA: TGTGCCAGCAGCCAAGAGAGAAACACCGGGGAGCTGTTTTTT.